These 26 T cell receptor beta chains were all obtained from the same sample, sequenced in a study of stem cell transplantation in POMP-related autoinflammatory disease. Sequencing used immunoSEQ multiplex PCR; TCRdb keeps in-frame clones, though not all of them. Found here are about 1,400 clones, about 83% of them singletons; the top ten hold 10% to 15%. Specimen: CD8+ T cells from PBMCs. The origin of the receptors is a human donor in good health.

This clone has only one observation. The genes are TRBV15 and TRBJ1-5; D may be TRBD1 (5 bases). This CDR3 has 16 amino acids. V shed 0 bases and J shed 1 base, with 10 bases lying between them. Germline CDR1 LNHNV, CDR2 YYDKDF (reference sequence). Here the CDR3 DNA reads TGTGCCACCAGCAGAGACAGGGAGGTCAGCAATCAGCCCCAGCATTTT. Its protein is CATSRDREVSNQPQHF.

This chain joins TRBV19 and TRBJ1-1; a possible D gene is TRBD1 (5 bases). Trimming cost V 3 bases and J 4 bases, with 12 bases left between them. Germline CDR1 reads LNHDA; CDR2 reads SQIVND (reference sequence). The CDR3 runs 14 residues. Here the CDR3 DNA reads TGTGCCAGTAGTATTAGGGGCCCGGCCACTGAAGCTTTCTTT. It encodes CASSIRGPATEAFF.

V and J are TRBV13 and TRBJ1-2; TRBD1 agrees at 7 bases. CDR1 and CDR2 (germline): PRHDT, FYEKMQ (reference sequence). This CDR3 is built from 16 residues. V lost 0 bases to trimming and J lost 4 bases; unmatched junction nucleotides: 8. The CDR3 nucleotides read TGTGCCAGCAGCTTAGGCCGCGGCAGGGGGGGCTATGGCTACACCTTC. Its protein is CASSLGRGRGGYGYTF. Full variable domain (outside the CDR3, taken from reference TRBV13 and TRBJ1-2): AAGVIQSPRHLIKEKRETATLKCYPIPRHDTVYWYQQGPGQDPQFLISFYEKMQSDKGSIPDRFSAQQFSDYHSELNMSSLELGDSALYFCASSLGRGRGGYGYTFGSGTRLTVV.

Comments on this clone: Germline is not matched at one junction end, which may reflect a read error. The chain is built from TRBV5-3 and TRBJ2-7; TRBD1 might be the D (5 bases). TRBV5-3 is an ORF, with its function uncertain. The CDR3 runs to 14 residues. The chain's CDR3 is CASSLGPDKYEQYF. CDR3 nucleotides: TGTGCCAGCAGCTTGGGTCCGGACAAATACGAGCAGTACTTC.

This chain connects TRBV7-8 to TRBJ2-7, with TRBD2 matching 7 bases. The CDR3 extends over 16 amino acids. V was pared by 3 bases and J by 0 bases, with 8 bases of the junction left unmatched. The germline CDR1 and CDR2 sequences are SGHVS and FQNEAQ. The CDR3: CASSLNLAENSYEQYF. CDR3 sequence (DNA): TGTGCCAGCAGCTTGAATCTAGCGGAAAACTCCTACGAGCAGTACTTC. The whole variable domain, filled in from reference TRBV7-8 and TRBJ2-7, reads GAGVSQSPRYKVAKRGQDVALRCDPISGHVSLFWYQQALGQGPEFLTYFQNEAQLDKSGLPSDRFFAERPEGSVSTLKIQRTQQEDSAVYLCASSLNLAENSYEQYFGPGTRLTVT.

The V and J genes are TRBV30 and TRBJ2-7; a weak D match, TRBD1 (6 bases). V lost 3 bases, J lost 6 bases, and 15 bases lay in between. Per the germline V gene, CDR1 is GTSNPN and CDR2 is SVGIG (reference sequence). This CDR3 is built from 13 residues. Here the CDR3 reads CAWSVTGSAEQYF. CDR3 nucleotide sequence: TGTGCCTGGAGCGTCACAGGGTCCGCCGAGCAGTACTTC.

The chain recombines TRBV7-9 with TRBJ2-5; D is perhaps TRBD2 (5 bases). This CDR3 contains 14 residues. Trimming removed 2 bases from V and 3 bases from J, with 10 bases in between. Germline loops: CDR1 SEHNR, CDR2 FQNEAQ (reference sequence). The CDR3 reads CASSLTVAKETQYF. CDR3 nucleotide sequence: TGTGCCAGCAGCTTAACGGTAGCGAAAGAGACCCAGTACTTC.

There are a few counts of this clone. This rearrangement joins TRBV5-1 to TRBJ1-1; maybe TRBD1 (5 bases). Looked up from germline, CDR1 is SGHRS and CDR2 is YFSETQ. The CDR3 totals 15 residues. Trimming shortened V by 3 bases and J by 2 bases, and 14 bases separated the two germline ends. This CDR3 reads CASSWGTYTNTEAFF. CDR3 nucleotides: TGCGCCAGCAGCTGGGGGACTTATACAAACACTGAAGCTTTCTTT.

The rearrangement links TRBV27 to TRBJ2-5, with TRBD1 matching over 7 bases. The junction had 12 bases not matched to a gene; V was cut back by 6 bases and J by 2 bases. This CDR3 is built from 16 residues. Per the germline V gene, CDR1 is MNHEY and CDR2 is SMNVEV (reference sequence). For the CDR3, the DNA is TGTGCCAGCAGATCGATTCATTCCAGGGGGCAAGAGACCCAGTACTTC. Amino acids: CASRSIHSRGQETQYF.

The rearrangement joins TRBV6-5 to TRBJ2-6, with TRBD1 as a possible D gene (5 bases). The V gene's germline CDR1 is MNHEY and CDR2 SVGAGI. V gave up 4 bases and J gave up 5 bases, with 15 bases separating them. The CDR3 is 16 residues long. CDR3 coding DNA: TGTGCCAGCAGTTTGATTCCAGGGCCCTGGGCCAACGTCCTGACTTTC. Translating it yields CASSLIPGPWANVLTF.

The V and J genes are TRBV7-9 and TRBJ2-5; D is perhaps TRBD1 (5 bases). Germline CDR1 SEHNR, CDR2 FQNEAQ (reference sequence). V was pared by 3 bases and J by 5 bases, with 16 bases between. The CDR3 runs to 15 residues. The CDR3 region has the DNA TGTGCCAGCAGCTTCTCGCCTTCCCCAGGGGAGACCCAGTACTTC. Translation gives CASSFSPSPGETQYF. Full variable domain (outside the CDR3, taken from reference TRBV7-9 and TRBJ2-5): DTGVSQNPRHKITKRGQNVTFRCDPISEHNRLYWYRQTLGQGPEFLTYFQNEAQLEKSRLLSDRFSAERPKGSFSTLEIQRTEQGDSAMYLCASSFSPSPGETQYFGPGTRLLVL.

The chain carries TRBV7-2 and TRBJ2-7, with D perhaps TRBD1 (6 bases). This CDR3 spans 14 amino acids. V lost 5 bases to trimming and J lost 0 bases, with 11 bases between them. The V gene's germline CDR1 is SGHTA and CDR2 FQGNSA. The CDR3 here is CASSVNRDSYEQYF. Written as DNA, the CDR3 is TGTGCCAGCAGCGTCAACAGGGACTCCTACGAGCAGTACTTC. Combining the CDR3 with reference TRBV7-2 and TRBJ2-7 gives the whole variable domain GAGVSQSPSNKVTEKGKDVELRCDPISGHTALYWYRQSLGQGLEFLIYFQGNSAPDKSGLPSDRFSAERTGGSVSTLTIQRTQQEDSAVYLCASSVNRDSYEQYFGPGTRLTVT.

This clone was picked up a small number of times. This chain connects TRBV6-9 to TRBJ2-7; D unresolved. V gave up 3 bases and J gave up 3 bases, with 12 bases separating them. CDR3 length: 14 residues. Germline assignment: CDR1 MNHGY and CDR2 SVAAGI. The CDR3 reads CASSYGASHYEQYF. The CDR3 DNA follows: TGTGCCAGCAGTTACGGAGCGTCCCACTACGAGCAGTACTTC.

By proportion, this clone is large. CDR3 DNA sequence: TGTGCCAGCAGCTTGGGTCCGGACAAATACGAGCAGTACTTC. Protein product: CASSLGPDKYEQYF. V usage is TRBV5-6 and J usage is TRBJ2-7, with D maybe TRBD1 (5 bases). There are 14 residues in the CDR3. From germline, CDR1 is SGHDT and CDR2 YYEEEE. Trimming shortened V by 0 bases and J by 4 bases, and 11 bases separated the two germline ends.

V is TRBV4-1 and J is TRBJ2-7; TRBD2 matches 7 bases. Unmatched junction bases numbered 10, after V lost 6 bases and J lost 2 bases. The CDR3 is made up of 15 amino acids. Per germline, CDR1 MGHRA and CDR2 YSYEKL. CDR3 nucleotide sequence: TGCGCCAGCAGACGAGCGGAGCGGGAAACCTACGAGCAGTACTTC. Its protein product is CASRRAERETYEQYF.

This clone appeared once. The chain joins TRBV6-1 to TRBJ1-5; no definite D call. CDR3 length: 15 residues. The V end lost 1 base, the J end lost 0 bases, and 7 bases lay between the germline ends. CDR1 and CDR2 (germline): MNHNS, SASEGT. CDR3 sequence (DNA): TGTGCCAGCAGTGAAGTGTGGGATAGCAATCAGCCCCAGCATTTT. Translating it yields CASSEVWDSNQPQHF.

The CDR3 DNA is TGTGCCAGTAGTATCGGCGGGGGCCCTCAGGAGCAGTTCTTC. Its translation is CASSIGGGPQEQFF. This chain links TRBV19 with TRBJ2-1; tentatively, D is TRBD2 (7 bases). V lost 3 bases to trimming and J lost 10 bases, with 16 bases between them. CDR3 length: 14 amino acids. In germline, CDR1 is LNHDA, CDR2 SQIVND (reference sequence).

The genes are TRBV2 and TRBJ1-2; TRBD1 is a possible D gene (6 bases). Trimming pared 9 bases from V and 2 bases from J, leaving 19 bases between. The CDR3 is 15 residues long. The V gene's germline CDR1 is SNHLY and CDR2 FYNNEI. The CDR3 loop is CARSRGTSGNYGYTF. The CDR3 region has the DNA TGTGCCAGATCCAGGGGCACTTCGGGGAACTATGGCTACACCTTC.

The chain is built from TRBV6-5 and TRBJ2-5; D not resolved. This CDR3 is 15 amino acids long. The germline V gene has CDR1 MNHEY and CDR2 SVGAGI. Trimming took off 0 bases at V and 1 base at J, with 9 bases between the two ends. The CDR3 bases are TGTGCCAGCAGTTACTCGGGATCCAGCCAAGAGACCCAGTACTTC. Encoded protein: CASSYSGSSQETQYF.

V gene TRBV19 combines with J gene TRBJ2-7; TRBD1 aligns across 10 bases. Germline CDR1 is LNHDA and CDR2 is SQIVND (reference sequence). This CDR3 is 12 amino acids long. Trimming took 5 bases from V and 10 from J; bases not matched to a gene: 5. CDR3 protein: CASSLGQGPQYF. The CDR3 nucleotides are TGTGCCAGTAGTTTGGGACAGGGGCCCCAGTACTTC.

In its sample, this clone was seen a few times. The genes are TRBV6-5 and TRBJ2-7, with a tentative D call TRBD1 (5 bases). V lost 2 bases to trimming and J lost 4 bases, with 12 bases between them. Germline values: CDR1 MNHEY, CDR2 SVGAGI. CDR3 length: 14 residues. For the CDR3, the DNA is TGTGCCAGCAGTTACGGGGCAGCCAAATACGAGCAGTACTTC. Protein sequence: CASSYGAAKYEQYF.

As DNA, the CDR3 is TGTGCCAGCAGTTACGGAGGGGCAGGCTTGGACTACGAGCAGTACTTC. Its protein product is CASSYGGAGLDYEQYF. The V and J genes are TRBV6-5 and TRBJ2-7, with D perhaps matching TRBD2 (6 bases). Germline V CDR1 and CDR2: MNHEY, SVGAGI. With 2 bases removed from V and 3 bases from J, the gap between germline ends came to 17 bases. The CDR3 has 16 residues.

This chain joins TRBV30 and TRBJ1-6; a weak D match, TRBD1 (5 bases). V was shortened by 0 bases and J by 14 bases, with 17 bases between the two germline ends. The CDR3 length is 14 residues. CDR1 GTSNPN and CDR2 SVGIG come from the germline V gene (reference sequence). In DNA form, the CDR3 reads TGTGCCTGGAGTGTGGGGCCAACCTCTATATCCCTCCACTTT. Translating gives CAWSVGPTSISLHF.

The CDR3 DNA sequence: TGTGCCAGCAGCTTAGGGGGGTCGAATCAGCCCCAGCATTTT. Its translation is CASSLGGSNQPQHF. J is TRBJ1-5 and V is TRBV11-2, with D tentatively TRBD1 (5 bases). V lost 1 base and J 4 bases, leaving 8 bases between the germline ends. CDR3 length: 14 residues. Germline values: CDR1 SGHAT, CDR2 FQNNGV.

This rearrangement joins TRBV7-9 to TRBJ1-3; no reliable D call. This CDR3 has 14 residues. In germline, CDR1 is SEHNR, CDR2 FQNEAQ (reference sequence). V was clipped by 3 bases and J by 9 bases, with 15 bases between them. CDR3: CASSFWSLTSTIYF. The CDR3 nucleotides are TGTGCCAGCAGCTTTTGGTCCCTGACGAGCACCATATATTTT.

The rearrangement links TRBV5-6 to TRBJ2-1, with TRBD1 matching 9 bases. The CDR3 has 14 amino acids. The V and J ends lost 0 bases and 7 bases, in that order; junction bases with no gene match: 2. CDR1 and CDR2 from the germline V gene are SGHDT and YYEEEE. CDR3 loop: CASSLGTGVNEQFF. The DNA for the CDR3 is TGTGCCAGCAGCTTGGGGACAGGGGTGAATGAGCAGTTCTTC.